A single sample is the source of the 25 T cell receptor beta chains below, sequenced in a study of identifying expanded T cells in peripheral blood. Method: immunoSEQ multiplex PCR; TCRdb's copy keeps in-frame clones and lacks some. The sample yields 80,000 to 90,000 clones, 75% to 90% seen once. The sequenced sample consisted of blood. Receptor source: a person aged 18-69 years in good health.

This clone was seen a few times. V gene TRBV30 combines with J gene TRBJ1-2, with TRBD1 as a possible D gene (6 bases). The germline CDR1 and CDR2 sequences are GTSNPN and SVGIG (reference sequence). V lost 5 bases, J lost 4 bases, and 20 bases lay in between. The CDR3 sequence is 15 residues long. The CDR3 DNA reads as TGTGCCTGGGGCTCCCCGGGGGGGCCCCTCTATGGCTACACCTTC. Encoded protein: CAWGSPGGPLYGYTF.

The chain carries TRBV6-5 and TRBJ1-1; D not certain. CDR3 length equals 15 residues. V was cut by 0 bases and J by 6 bases, with 14 bases left in between. From germline, CDR1 is MNHEY and CDR2 SVGAGI. The CDR3 sequence is CASSYSSYRLAEAFF. The DNA of the CDR3 is TGTGCCAGCAGTTACTCGTCGTACCGCCTCGCTGAAGCTTTCTTT.

The chain couples TRBV7-3 to TRBJ2-1; D gene ambiguous. The CDR3 is made up of 13 amino acids. V was trimmed by 6 bases and J by 9 bases, leaving 15 bases between them. Germline V gene sequence: CDR1 SGHTA, CDR2 FQGTGA. CDR3 DNA: TGTGCCAGCAGTCTCCAGTTATGGGGTGAGCAGTTCTTC. Amino acids: CASSLQLWGEQFF.

This clone was seen a few times. The gene calls are TRBV30 and TRBJ1-6; a possible D gene is TRBD1 (5 bases). V was pared by 8 bases and J by 7 bases, with 15 bases between. Germline assignment: CDR1 GTSNPN and CDR2 SVGIG (reference sequence). The CDR3 contains 13 residues. The CDR3 loop is CASTGTWNSPLHF. CDR3 nucleotide sequence: TGTGCCAGTACCGGGACTTGGAATTCACCCCTCCACTTT.

The sample holds one count of this clone. The chain has TRBV30 and TRBJ2-7, with D perhaps being TRBD1 or TRBD2 (6 bases each). Between the trimmed V and J ends, which lost 1 base and 7 bases, there was a span of 17 bases. Germline V gives CDR1 GTSNPN, CDR2 SVGIG (reference sequence). This CDR3 contains 14 residues. The CDR3 DNA follows: TGTGCCTGGAGTGCGGGCGGGACAAGGCAGGAGCAGTACTTC. This encodes CAWSAGGTRQEQYF.

This clone was seen only once. The chain is built from TRBV18 and TRBJ2-5, with D perhaps TRBD1 (5 bases). V lost 4 bases to trimming and J lost 5 bases, with 14 bases between them. Germline loops: CDR1 KGHSH, CDR2 LQKENI. The CDR3 contains 14 residues. The CDR3 sequence: CASSLSGLGETQYF. Here the CDR3 DNA reads TGTGCCAGCTCACTATCAGGGCTGGGGGAGACCCAGTACTTC.

The chain joins TRBV7-6 to TRBJ2-7; 10 bases line up with TRBD1. From germline, CDR1 is SGHVS and CDR2 FNYEAQ. This CDR3 spans 14 amino acids. The V and J ends lost 6 bases and 2 bases, in that order; junction bases with no gene match: 4. The CDR3 sequence is CASRAGQGAYEQYF. The CDR3 nucleotides are TGTGCCAGCAGAGCCGGACAGGGGGCCTACGAGCAGTACTTC.

This chain connects TRBV29-1 to TRBJ1-2; D is ambiguous. V gave up 5 bases and J gave up 8 bases, with 15 bases separating them. Germline V gene sequence: CDR1 SQVTM, CDR2 ANQGSEA. The CDR3 covers 12 residues. CDR3 sequence: CSVLTALWGYTF. CDR3 DNA sequence: TGCAGCGTTCTGACGGCGCTCTGGGGCTACACCTTC.

The rearrangement links TRBV5-1 to TRBJ1-4; D may be TRBD1 (6 bases). The length of the CDR3 is 15 residues. The V gene's germline CDR1 is SGHRS and CDR2 YFSETQ. With 2 bases removed from V and 4 bases from J, the gap between germline ends came to 12 bases. CDR3 region: CASSFSTGLNEKLFF. CDR3 sequence (DNA): TGCGCCAGCAGCTTTTCTACAGGGCTTAATGAAAAACTGTTTTTT.

The V call is TRBV12-5, the J call TRBJ2-2, with a tentative D call TRBD2 (5 bases). The germline V gene has CDR1 LGHNT and CDR2 FRNRAP. V was cut by 4 bases and J by 7 bases, with 16 bases left in between. The CDR3 spans 15 residues. The chain's CDR3 is CASGSGSWNGGELFF. As DNA, the CDR3 is TGTGCTAGTGGTTCGGGGTCCTGGAATGGCGGGGAGCTGTTTTTT.

This rearrangement joins TRBV6-4 to TRBJ1-2; D gene ambiguous. Trimming stripped 3 bases from V and 8 bases from J, with 22 bases between. The V gene's germline CDR1 is MRHNA and CDR2 SNTAGT. The CDR3 has 16 amino acids. The CDR3, as DNA: TGTGCCAGCAGTGAGGGTAGAGGGCCTGCTGCGGGCGGCTACACCTTC. Translated: CASSEGRGPAAGGYTF.

This clone came up once. The chain joins TRBV7-2 to TRBJ1-3, with D perhaps TRBD1 (6 bases). V was pared by 5 bases and J by 2 bases, with 10 bases between. CDR1 and CDR2 (germline): SGHTA, FQGNSA. This CDR3 has 14 amino acids. DNA for the CDR3: TGTGCCAGCAGCATCAGGGGACCTGGAAACACCATATATTTT. This gives the protein CASSIRGPGNTIYF.

This clone was counted once. CDR3 sequence reads: CASSPSASGVTFTDTQYF. DNA for the CDR3: TGTGCCAGCTCACCATCAGCTAGCGGGGTAACTTTCACAGATACGCAGTATTTT. The chain joins TRBV18 to TRBJ2-3; 9 bases line up with TRBD2. Unmatched junction bases numbered 11, after V lost 2 bases and J lost 2 bases. CDR1 and CDR2 from the germline V gene are KGHSH and LQKENI. The CDR3 consists of 18 residues. The whole variable domain, remainder taken from reference TRBV18 and TRBJ2-3, is NAGVMQNPRHLVRRRGQEARLRCSPMKGHSHVYWYRQLPEEGLKFMVYLQKENIIDESGMPKERFSAEFPKEGPSILRIQQVVRGDSAAYFCASSPSASGVTFTDTQYFGPGTRLTVL.

The V call is TRBV10-1, the J call TRBJ2-1; no firm D call. The CDR3 runs to 16 residues. Germline lookup yields CDR1 WNHNN and CDR2 SYGVQD (reference sequence). V dropped 3 bases and J dropped 9 bases, with 21 bases sitting between them. The CDR3 DNA reads TGCGCCAGCAGTGACTCTAGGCAGACGCGAGTCGGTGAGCAGTTCTTC. Its translation: CASSDSRQTRVGEQFF.

The chain has TRBV11-2 and TRBJ1-5; TRBD1 might be the D (5 bases). Trimming took 1 base from V and 2 from J, leaving 12 bases between them. This CDR3 spans 16 amino acids. Germline V gene lookup returns CDR1 SGHAT and CDR2 FQNNGV. The CDR3 reads CASSLVQGWGNQPQHF. CDR3 coding DNA: TGTGCCAGCAGCTTAGTTCAGGGATGGGGCAATCAGCCCCAGCATTTT.

The chain carries TRBV6-1 and TRBJ1-2, with unresolved D. Trimming cost V 3 bases and J 8 bases, with 10 bases left between them. The CDR3 contains 12 residues. Germline lookup yields CDR1 MNHNS and CDR2 SASEGT. CDR3 amino acids: CASSDIRMGYTF. The CDR3 DNA reads TGTGCCAGCAGTGATATCAGAATGGGCTACACCTTC.

V usage is TRBV5-5 and J usage is TRBJ1-1; D unresolved. Trimming removed 4 bases at V and 3 bases at J, with 13 bases between. Germline V gene data show CDR1 as SGHKS and CDR2 as YYEKEE (reference sequence). This CDR3 region has 14 residues. CDR3 sequence reads: CASSLRTMDTEAFF. In nucleotides, the CDR3 is TGTGCCAGCAGCCTGCGGACGATGGACACTGAAGCTTTCTTT.

This chain uses TRBV11-2 with TRBJ2-7; tentative D call: TRBD1 (5 bases). V was clipped by 4 bases and J by 6 bases, with 16 bases between them. Looked up from germline, CDR1 is SGHAT and CDR2 is FQNNGV. This CDR3 is built from 14 residues. The CDR3: CASSSVRRALEQYF. The CDR3 region has the DNA TGTGCCAGCAGCTCAGTTCGCAGGGCCCTCGAGCAGTACTTC.

The CDR3 sequence: CASSSRAESYEQYF. DNA for the CDR3: TGTGCCAGTAGTTCCCGGGCAGAATCCTACGAGCAGTACTTC. The rearrangement links TRBV19 to TRBJ2-7; the D is unclear. CDR3 length: 14 amino acids. The ends were cut back, 5 bases at V and 1 base at J, with 12 bases in the middle. CDR1 and CDR2 (germline): LNHDA, SQIVND (reference sequence).

The genes are TRBV18 and TRBJ1-1; D remains ambiguous. The V end was cut by 4 bases, the J end by 0 bases, with 6 bases between. Germline CDR1 and CDR2: KGHSH and LQKENI. This CDR3 region has 13 residues. CDR3 loop: CASSRQVNTEAFF. In DNA, the CDR3 is TGTGCCAGCTCACGGCAGGTGAACACTGAAGCTTTCTTT.

The genes are TRBV5-6 and TRBJ1-5; a possible D gene is TRBD1 (6 bases). The germline V gene encodes CDR1 SGHDT and CDR2 YYEEEE. The V and J ends lost 1 base and 7 bases respectively, with 12 bases between them. This CDR3 has 14 amino acids. The CDR3 spells CASSLRGVQQPQHF. CDR3 DNA sequence: TGTGCCAGCAGCTTGAGGGGGGTACAGCAGCCCCAGCATTTT.

The chain has TRBV30 and TRBJ2-7, with 14 bases identical to TRBD2. With 0 bases clipped from V and 0 bases from J, the junction kept 13 bases outside the gene matches. The CDR3 sequence is 20 residues long. Germline CDR1 GTSNPN, CDR2 SVGIG (reference sequence). The CDR3 protein is CAWSVKPGLAGAVYSYEQYF. CDR3 nucleotides: TGTGCCTGGAGTGTAAAACCGGGACTAGCGGGGGCCGTCTACTCCTACGAGCAGTACTTC.

The chain employs TRBV15 and TRBJ1-1, with D tentatively TRBD1 (5 bases). The length of the CDR3 is 17 residues. The germline V gene has CDR1 LNHNV and CDR2 YYDKDF (reference sequence). V was trimmed by 0 bases and J by 11 bases, leaving 25 bases between them. CDR3 protein: CATSREWGGAALRGAFF. In nucleotides, the CDR3 is TGTGCCACCAGCAGAGAGTGGGGAGGGGCCGCCCTAAGAGGGGCTTTCTTT.

The rearrangement joins TRBV4-3 to TRBJ1-3; D is unresolved. The CDR3 totals 13 residues. Germline V gene lookup returns CDR1 LGHNA and CDR2 YSLEER. Trimming took 2 bases from V and 2 from J, leaving 4 bases between them. CDR3 amino acids: CASSQLTGNTIYF. The CDR3 nucleotides read TGCGCCAGCAGCCAACTTACTGGAAACACCATATATTTT.

The J gene is TRBJ2-3, the V gene TRBV14; 11 nucleotides agree with TRBD1. This CDR3 is built from 22 residues. V trimming: 3 bases; J trimming: 2 bases; junction bases outside the gene matches: 22. Germline CDR1 reads SGHDN; CDR2 reads FVKESK. CDR3 bases: TGTGCCAGCAGCCACCTCCCCACGTGGGGGACAGGGGGTCGGTTTCCCACAGATACGCAGTATTTT. Its protein is CASSHLPTWGTGGRFPTDTQYF.